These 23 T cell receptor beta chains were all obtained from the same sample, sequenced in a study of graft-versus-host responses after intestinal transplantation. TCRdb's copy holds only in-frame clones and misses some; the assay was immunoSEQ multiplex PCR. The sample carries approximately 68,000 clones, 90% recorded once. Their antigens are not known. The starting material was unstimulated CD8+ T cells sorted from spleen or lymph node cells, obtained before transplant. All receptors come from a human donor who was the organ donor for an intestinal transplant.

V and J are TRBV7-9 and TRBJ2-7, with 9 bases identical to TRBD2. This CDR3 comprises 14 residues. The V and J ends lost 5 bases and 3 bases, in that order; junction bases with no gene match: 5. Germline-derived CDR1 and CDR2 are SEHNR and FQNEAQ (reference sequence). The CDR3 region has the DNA TGTGCCAGCAGCCGCGGGGGGGCGATCTACGAGCAGTACGTC. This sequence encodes CASSRGGAIYEQYV.

CDR3 coding DNA: TGTGCCAGCAGCTTAGGACCGGGACAAATCTATGGCTACACCTTC. It yields the protein CASSLGPGQIYGYTF. This chain connects TRBV7-9 to TRBJ1-2; TRBD1 might be the D (6 bases). Trimming stripped 1 base from V and 4 bases from J, with 13 bases between. Germline loops: CDR1 SEHNR, CDR2 FQNEAQ (reference sequence). The CDR3 consists of 15 residues.

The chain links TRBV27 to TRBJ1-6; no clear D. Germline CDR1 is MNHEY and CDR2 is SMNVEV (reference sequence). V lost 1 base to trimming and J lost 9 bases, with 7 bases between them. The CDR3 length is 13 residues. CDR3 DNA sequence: TGTGCCAGCAGTTTATGGTCAGGTTCACCCCTCCACTTT. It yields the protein CASSLWSGSPLHF.

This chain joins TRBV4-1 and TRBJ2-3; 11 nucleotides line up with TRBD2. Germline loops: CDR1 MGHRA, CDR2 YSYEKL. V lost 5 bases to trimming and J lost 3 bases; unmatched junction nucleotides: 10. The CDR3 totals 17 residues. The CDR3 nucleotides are TGCGCCAGCAGCAGTAGCGGGGGGGCGGGTAGGACAGATACGCAGTATTTT. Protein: CASSSSGGAGRTDTQYF.

In nucleotides, the CDR3 is TGTGCCAGCAGTGAAGTTGGGGGGTCGGGGACTGAAGCTTTCTTT. Translated: CASSEVGGSGTEAFF. This chain links TRBV6-1 with TRBJ1-1, with D possibly matching TRBD1 (5 bases). The V end lost 1 base, the J end lost 5 bases, and 14 bases lay between the germline ends. The V gene's germline CDR1 is MNHNS and CDR2 SASEGT. CDR3 length: 15 residues.

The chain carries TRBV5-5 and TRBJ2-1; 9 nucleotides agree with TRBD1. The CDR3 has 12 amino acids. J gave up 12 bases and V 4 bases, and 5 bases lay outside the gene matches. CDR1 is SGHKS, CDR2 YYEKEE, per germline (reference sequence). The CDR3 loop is CASSLTGGGQFF. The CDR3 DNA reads TGTGCCAGCAGCCTAACAGGGGGCGGGCAGTTCTTC.

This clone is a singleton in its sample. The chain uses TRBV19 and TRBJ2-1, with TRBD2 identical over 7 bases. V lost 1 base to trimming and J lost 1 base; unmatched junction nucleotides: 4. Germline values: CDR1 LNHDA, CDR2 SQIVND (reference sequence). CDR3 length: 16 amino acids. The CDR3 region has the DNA TGTGCCAGTAGTATAGGAGGCGGGGGTTCCTACAATGAGCAGTTCTTC. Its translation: CASSIGGGGSYNEQFF.

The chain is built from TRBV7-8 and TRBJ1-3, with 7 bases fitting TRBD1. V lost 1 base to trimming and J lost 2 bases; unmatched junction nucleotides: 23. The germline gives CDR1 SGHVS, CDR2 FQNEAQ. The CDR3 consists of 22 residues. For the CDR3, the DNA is TGTGCCAGCAGCTTAGTCGTTTTTGGGGGACAGAGTCGAGCCACGCCTGGAAACACCATATATTTT. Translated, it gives CASSLVVFGGQSRATPGNTIYF.

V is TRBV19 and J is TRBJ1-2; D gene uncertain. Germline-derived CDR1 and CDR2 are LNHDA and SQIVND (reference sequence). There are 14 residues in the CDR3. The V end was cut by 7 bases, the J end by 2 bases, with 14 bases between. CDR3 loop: CASNPSAGNYGYTF. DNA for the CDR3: TGTGCCAGTAACCCCTCAGCGGGAAACTATGGCTACACCTTC.

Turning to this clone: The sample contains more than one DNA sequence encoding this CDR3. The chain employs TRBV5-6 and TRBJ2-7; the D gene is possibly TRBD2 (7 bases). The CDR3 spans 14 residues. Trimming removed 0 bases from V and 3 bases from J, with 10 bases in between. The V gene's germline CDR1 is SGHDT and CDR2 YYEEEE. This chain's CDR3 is CASSLGGGLYEQYV. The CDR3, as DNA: TGTGCCAGCAGCTTGGGCGGGGGCCTCTACGAGCAGTACGTC.

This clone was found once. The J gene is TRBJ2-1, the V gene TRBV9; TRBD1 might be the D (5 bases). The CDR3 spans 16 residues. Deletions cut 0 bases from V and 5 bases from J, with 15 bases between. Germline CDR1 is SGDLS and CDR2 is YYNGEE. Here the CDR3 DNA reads TGTGCCAGCAGCGTAGCTTTCAGGGAAATGAACAATGAGCAGTTCTTC. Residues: CASSVAFREMNNEQFF.

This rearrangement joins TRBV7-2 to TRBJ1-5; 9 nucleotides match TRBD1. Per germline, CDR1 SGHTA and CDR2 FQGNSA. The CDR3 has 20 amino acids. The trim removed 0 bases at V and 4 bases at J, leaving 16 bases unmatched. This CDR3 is CASSLAGFSDRGQRNQPQHF. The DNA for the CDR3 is TGTGCCAGCAGCTTAGCAGGGTTTTCGGACAGGGGTCAGAGGAATCAGCCCCAGCATTTT.

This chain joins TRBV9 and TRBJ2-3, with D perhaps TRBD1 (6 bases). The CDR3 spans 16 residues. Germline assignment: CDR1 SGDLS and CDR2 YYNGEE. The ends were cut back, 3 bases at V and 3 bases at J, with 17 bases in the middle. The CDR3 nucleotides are TGTGCCAGCAGCGCGTGGACAGCGTCGATGACAGATACGCAGTATTTT. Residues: CASSAWTASMTDTQYF.

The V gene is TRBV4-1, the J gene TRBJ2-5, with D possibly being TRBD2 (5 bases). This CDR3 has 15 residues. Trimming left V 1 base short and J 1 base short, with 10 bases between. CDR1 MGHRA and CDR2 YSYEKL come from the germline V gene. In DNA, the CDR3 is TGCGCCAGCAGCCAAGGCCCGGGGATCCAAGAGACCCAGTACTTC. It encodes CASSQGPGIQETQYF.

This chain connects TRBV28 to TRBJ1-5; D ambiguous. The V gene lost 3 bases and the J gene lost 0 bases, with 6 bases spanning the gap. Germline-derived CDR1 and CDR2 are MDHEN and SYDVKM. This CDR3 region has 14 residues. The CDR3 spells CASSFQISNQPQHF. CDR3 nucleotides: TGTGCCAGCAGTTTTCAGATTAGCAATCAGCCCCAGCATTTT. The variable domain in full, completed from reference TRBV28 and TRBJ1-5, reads DVKVTQSSRYLVKRTGEKVFLECVQDMDHENMFWYRQDPGLGLRLIYFSYDVKMKEKGDIPEGYSVSREKKERFSLILESASTNQTSMYLCASSFQISNQPQHFGDGTRLSIL.

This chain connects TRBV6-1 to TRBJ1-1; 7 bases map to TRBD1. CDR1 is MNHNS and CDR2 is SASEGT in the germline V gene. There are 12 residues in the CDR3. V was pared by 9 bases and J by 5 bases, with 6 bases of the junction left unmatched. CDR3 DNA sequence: TGTGCCAGTCGGACAGGAGGTACTGAAGCTTTCTTT. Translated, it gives CASRTGGTEAFF.

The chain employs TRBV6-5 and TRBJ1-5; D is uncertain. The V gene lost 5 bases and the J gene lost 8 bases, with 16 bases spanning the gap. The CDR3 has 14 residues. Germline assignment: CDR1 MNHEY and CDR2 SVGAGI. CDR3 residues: CASSVHSVDKPQHF. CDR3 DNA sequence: TGTGCCAGCAGTGTACACAGTGTTGATAAGCCCCAGCATTTT.

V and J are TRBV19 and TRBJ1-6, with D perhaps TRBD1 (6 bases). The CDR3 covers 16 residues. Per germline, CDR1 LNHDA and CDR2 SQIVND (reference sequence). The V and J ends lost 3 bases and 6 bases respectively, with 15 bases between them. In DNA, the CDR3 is TGTGCCAGTAGTATCCCCGATGGACAGATTAATTCACCCCTCCACTTT. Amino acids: CASSIPDGQINSPLHF.

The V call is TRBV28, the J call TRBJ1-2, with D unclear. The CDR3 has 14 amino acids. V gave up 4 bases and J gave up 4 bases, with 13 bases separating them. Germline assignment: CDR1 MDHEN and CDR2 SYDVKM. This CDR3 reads CASSSRLNGYGYTF. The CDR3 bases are TGTGCCAGCAGTTCAAGACTTAACGGCTATGGCTACACCTTC.

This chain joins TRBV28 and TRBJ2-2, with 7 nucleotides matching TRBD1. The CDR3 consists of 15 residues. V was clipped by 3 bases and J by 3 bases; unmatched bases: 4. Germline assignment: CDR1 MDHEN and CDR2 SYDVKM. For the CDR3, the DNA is TGTGCCAGCAGTTTCAGAGGGGGCGACACCGGGGAGCTGTTTTTT. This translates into CASSFRGGDTGELFF. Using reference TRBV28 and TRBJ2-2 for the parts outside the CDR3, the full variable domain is DVKVTQSSRYLVKRTGEKVFLECVQDMDHENMFWYRQDPGLGLRLIYFSYDVKMKEKGDIPEGYSVSREKKERFSLILESASTNQTSMYLCASSFRGGDTGELFFGEGSRLTVL.

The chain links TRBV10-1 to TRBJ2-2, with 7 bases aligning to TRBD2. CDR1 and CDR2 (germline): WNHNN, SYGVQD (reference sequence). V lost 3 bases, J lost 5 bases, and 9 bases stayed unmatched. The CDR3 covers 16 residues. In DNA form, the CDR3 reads TGCGCCAGCAGTGACTCGGCCCGGGGGGATACCGGGGAGCTGTTTTTT. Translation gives CASSDSARGDTGELFF.

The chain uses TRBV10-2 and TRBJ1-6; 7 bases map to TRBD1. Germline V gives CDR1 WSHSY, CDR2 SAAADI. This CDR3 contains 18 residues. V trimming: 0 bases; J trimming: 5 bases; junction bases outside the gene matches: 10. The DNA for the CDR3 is TGCGCCAGCAGTGAGTCGATACCAGGGGACAGTAATAATTCACCCCTCCACTTT. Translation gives CASSESIPGDSNNSPLHF.

CDR3 residues: CASSPTRGASTDTQYF. In DNA form, the CDR3 reads TGTGCCAGCAGCCCAACTCGGGGGGCAAGCACAGATACGCAGTATTTT. The chain carries TRBV7-9 and TRBJ2-3; a weak D match, TRBD2 (7 bases). CDR1 is SEHNR, CDR2 FQNEAQ, per germline (reference sequence). V was shortened by 5 bases and J by 0 bases, with 15 bases between the two germline ends. This CDR3 contains 16 residues.